These 21 T cell receptor beta chains share one sample of origin, sequenced in a study of cytomegalovirus exposure and HLA in healthy donors. TCRdb's copy holds only in-frame clones and misses some; the assay was immunoSEQ multiplex PCR. The profile covers about 190,000 clones, with roughly 88% appearing a single time and roughly 1.6% taken by the ten largest. The specimen was PBMCs. The receptors were gathered from a woman under 30 in good health and CMV-seronegative.

The CDR3 DNA follows: TGTGCCAGCAGCCCCGGACAGGTCTCTGGAAACACCATATATTTT. It codes for CASSPGQVSGNTIYF. The V and J genes are TRBV7-9 and TRBJ1-3, with 7 positions matching TRBD1. The CDR3 is 15 amino acids. Losses at the gene ends were 5 bases for V and 0 bases for J; bases not matched to a gene: 4. Germline V gives CDR1 SEHNR, CDR2 FQNEAQ (reference sequence).

The CDR3 sequence: CASSFLGNGNTEAFF. The CDR3 DNA follows: TGTGCCAGCAGCTTCCTCGGGAATGGGAACACTGAAGCTTTCTTT. The chain uses TRBV5-5 and TRBJ1-1; unclear D gene. The germline gives CDR1 SGHKS, CDR2 YYEKEE (reference sequence). This CDR3 comprises 15 residues. Trimming left V 2 bases short and J 1 base short, with 12 bases between.

The genes are TRBV30 and TRBJ2-5; TRBD2 might be the D (5 bases). V gave up 1 base and J gave up 3 bases, with 15 bases separating them. Germline-derived CDR1 and CDR2 are GTSNPN and SVGIG (reference sequence). CDR3 size: 15 residues. CDR3 sequence (DNA): TGTGCCTGGAGTGACGATCCGGGGTACAAAGAGACCCAGTACTTC. Protein sequence: CAWSDDPGYKETQYF. Looking up the rest from reference TRBV30 and TRBJ2-5 gives the full variable domain: SQTIHQWPATLVQPVGSPLSLECTVEGTSNPNLYWYRQAAGRGLQLLFYSVGIGQISSEVPQNLSASRPQDRQFILSSKKLLLSDSGFYLCAWSDDPGYKETQYFGPGTRLLVL.

The genes are TRBV6-4 and TRBJ2-7; 7 bases align to TRBD2. This CDR3 has 15 residues. Trimming removed 3 bases from V and 5 bases from J; junction bases left unmatched: 10. Germline lookup yields CDR1 MRHNA and CDR2 SNTAGT. CDR3 in amino acids: CASSESGGGGDEQYF. The DNA for the CDR3 is TGTGCCAGCAGTGAATCCGGCGGGGGAGGCGACGAGCAGTACTTC.

The J gene is TRBJ1-5, the V gene TRBV28; unclear D gene. CDR1 is MDHEN and CDR2 is SYDVKM in the germline V gene. The CDR3 extends over 14 amino acids. Trimming shortened V by 6 bases and J by 5 bases, and 14 bases separated the two germline ends. CDR3 loop: CASRLTLPHQPQHF. CDR3 nucleotides: TGTGCCAGCAGGTTGACATTACCACATCAGCCCCAGCATTTT.

In its sample, this clone was seen a few times. The chain recombines TRBV18 with TRBJ1-6; D uncertain. Per the germline V gene, CDR1 is KGHSH and CDR2 is LQKENI. V lost 3 bases and J 3 bases, leaving 9 bases between the germline ends. The CDR3 consists of 15 residues. The CDR3 sequence is CASSPSGDYNSPLHF. Here the CDR3 DNA reads TGTGCCAGCTCACCTTCGGGTGACTATAATTCACCCCTCCACTTT.

The rearrangement links TRBV7-6 to TRBJ1-6; 8 bases are a match to TRBD1. CDR1 is SGHVS, CDR2 FNYEAQ, per germline. The CDR3 extends over 17 amino acids. The V gene end was trimmed by 5 bases and the J gene end by 0 bases; junction bases not matched to a gene: 6. The CDR3 reads CASSPRDRSSYNSPLHF. The CDR3 region has the DNA TGTGCCAGCAGCCCGCGGGACAGGAGCTCCTATAATTCACCCCTCCACTTT.

CDR3 in DNA: TGTGCCAGCAGCCGGGGAGTGAAATACACTGAAGCTTTCTTT. This codes for CASSRGVKYTEAFF. The chain joins TRBV6-5 to TRBJ1-1; D gene unclear. Between the trimmed V and J ends, which lost 6 bases and 3 bases, there was a span of 14 bases. Germline lookup yields CDR1 MNHEY and CDR2 SVGAGI. The CDR3 runs 14 residues.

This chain connects TRBV25-1 to TRBJ2-7; 7 nucleotides align to TRBD2. The length of the CDR3 is 13 residues. The V gene end was trimmed by 10 bases and the J gene end by 4 bases; junction bases not matched to a gene: 10. Per germline, CDR1 MGHDK and CDR2 SYGVNS. The CDR3 DNA follows: TGTGCCACGCAGAGGGGCGGGGGTTACGAGCAGTACTTC. Its protein is CATQRGGGYEQYF.

The chain combines TRBV7-8 with TRBJ1-2; TRBD1 is a possible D gene (6 bases). The CDR3 sequence is 14 residues long. Trimming removed 3 bases from V and 2 bases from J, with 10 bases in between. CDR1 and CDR2 from the germline V gene are SGHVS and FQNEAQ. CDR3 DNA sequence: TGTGCCAGCAGCTTGGATACAGGGAACTATGGCTACACCTTC. This gives the protein CASSLDTGNYGYTF.

This clone appeared a single time. The gene calls are TRBV19 and TRBJ1-2; 11 bases map to TRBD1. In germline, CDR1 is LNHDA, CDR2 SQIVND (reference sequence). V lost 7 bases, J lost 2 bases, and 9 bases stayed unmatched. The CDR3 contains 16 residues. This CDR3 reads CASKLDRGRLNYGYTF. DNA for the CDR3: TGTGCCAGTAAGTTGGACAGGGGGCGACTCAACTATGGCTACACCTTC.

The chain joins TRBV30 to TRBJ1-4, with D hard to call. From germline, CDR1 is GTSNPN and CDR2 SVGIG (reference sequence). Trimming stripped 7 bases from V and 5 bases from J, with 17 bases between. The CDR3 length is 14 residues. CDR3 bases: TGTGCCTCGTTACAACTAGGGCAAAATGAAAAACTGTTTTTT. Its translation is CASLQLGQNEKLFF.

The rearrangement joins TRBV10-3 to TRBJ2-7, with a tentative D call TRBD2 (6 bases). Between the trimmed V and J ends, which lost 4 bases and 3 bases, there was a span of 13 bases. Germline V CDR1 and CDR2: ENHRY, SYGVKD. This CDR3 contains 14 residues. The CDR3 region has the DNA TGTGCCATCAGTGGCCCTAGCGCCAACTACGAGCAGTACTTC. This encodes CAISGPSANYEQYF.

This chain uses TRBV28 with TRBJ1-1; TRBD1 might be the D (5 bases). The CDR3 is made up of 15 amino acids. The V gene's germline CDR1 is MDHEN and CDR2 SYDVKM. Trimming left V 7 bases short and J 1 base short, with 16 bases between. The CDR3 bases are TGTGCCAGCACCCCGTCGGGGGGGAAGAACACTGAAGCTTTCTTT. Translation: CASTPSGGKNTEAFF.

This chain connects TRBV11-2 to TRBJ1-2; 8 nucleotides align to TRBD1. Germline-derived CDR1 and CDR2 are SGHAT and FQNNGV. The CDR3 is 16 amino acids. J lost 1 base, V lost 5 bases, and 9 bases had no gene match. CDR3 sequence (DNA): TGTGCCAGCAGCCTTGGGACAGGCTATTATAACTATGGCTACACCTTC. Its translation is CASSLGTGYYNYGYTF.

This chain uses TRBV7-9 with TRBJ1-1, with 8 bases that match TRBD1. V trimming: 4 bases; J trimming: 10 bases; junction bases outside the gene matches: 5. There are 12 residues in the CDR3. Germline-derived CDR1 and CDR2 are SEHNR and FQNEAQ (reference sequence). The CDR3 region has the DNA TGTGCCAGCAGCTCGAGACAGGGGACAGCTTTCTTT. Translated: CASSSRQGTAFF.

CDR3 amino acids: CSVTGQEETQYF. In DNA, the CDR3 is TGCAGCGTAACAGGGCAGGAAGAGACCCAGTACTTC. The chain has TRBV29-1 and TRBJ2-5; D may be TRBD1 (6 bases). Trimming removed 6 bases from V and 3 bases from J, with 11 bases in between. This CDR3 region has 12 residues. Germline CDR1 is SQVTM and CDR2 is ANQGSEA.

This chain joins TRBV15 and TRBJ2-1; maybe TRBD2 (5 bases). The CDR3 length is 16 residues. Germline V gives CDR1 LNHNV, CDR2 YYDKDF (reference sequence). V was trimmed by 4 bases and J by 5 bases, leaving 18 bases between them. CDR3 nucleotide sequence: TGTGCCACCAGCAAGGGTGAGCGGATGAACGACAATGAGCAGTTCTTC. Translating gives CATSKGERMNDNEQFF. The whole variable domain, filled in from reference TRBV15 and TRBJ2-1, reads DAMVIQNPRYQVTQFGKPVTLSCSQTLNHNVMYWYQQKSSQAPKLLFHYYDKDFNNEADTPDNFQSRRPNTSFCFLDIRSPGLGDTAMYLCATSKGERMNDNEQFFGPGTRLTVL.

The chain couples TRBV5-1 to TRBJ2-7; 9 bases line up with TRBD1. The CDR3 sequence is 18 residues long. J gave up 5 bases and V 0 bases, and 15 bases lay outside the gene matches. Germline values: CDR1 SGHRS, CDR2 YFSETQ. CDR3 DNA sequence: TGCGCCAGCAGCTTGGCTTCCCCCGGGACAGGGCTTTTCCACGAGCAGTACTTC. The encoded protein is CASSLASPGTGLFHEQYF. The full variable domain, with the rest looked up from reference TRBV5-1 and TRBJ2-7, is KAGVTQTPRYLIKTRGQQVTLSCSPISGHRSVSWYQQTPGQGLQFLFEYFSETQRNKGNFPGRFSGRQFSNSRSEMNVSTLELGDSALYLCASSLASPGTGLFHEQYFGPGTRLTVT.

The rearrangement links TRBV19 to TRBJ2-3; 10 nucleotides line up with TRBD2. The CDR3 has 20 amino acids. V was clipped by 3 bases and J by 0 bases; unmatched bases: 15. Per the germline V gene, CDR1 is LNHDA and CDR2 is SQIVND (reference sequence). The DNA of the CDR3 is TGTGCCAGTAGTATTGGGGGTGGGAGCGGGAGGGCCTCGAGCACAGATACGCAGTATTTT. It encodes CASSIGGGSGRASSTDTQYF.

The chain employs TRBV18 and TRBJ1-2; D uncertain. This CDR3 has 15 residues. Germline loops: CDR1 KGHSH, CDR2 LQKENI. Trimming shortened V by 6 bases and J by 4 bases, and 18 bases separated the two germline ends. The CDR3 sequence: CASSPLGGGLYGYTF. The CDR3 coding sequence is TGTGCCAGCTCGCCCCTCGGCGGCGGACTCTATGGCTACACCTTC.